The present TCR beta chain was sequenced within a study of blood T cell repertoires in COVID-19. Overall study: COVID-19 samples from acute and convalescent phases originated in the United States, Italy and Spain. The analysed material was cDNA or gDNA that came from T cells, B-cell-depleted T cells, or PBMCs.

Under the authors' procedure: Estimation of nucleated cell counts was performed using reference gene primer amplification. TCRdb's copy holds only in-frame clones and misses some; the assay was immunoSEQ multiplex PCR. Clonal size and the V and J genes are those of that table, whereas D and trimming came from the DNA. The sample includes approximately 150,000 clones, less than 90% seen only once; the top ten take 3.5% to 4%. The CDR3 sequence is 14 residues long. Losses at the gene ends were 3 bases for V and 6 bases for J; bases not matched to a gene: 1. Germline V gene sequence: CDR1 SEHNR, CDR2 FQNEAQ (reference sequence). On this clone itself: The sample holds other DNA sequences that translate to the same CDR3.

The specimen sequenced was peripheral blood. This chain connects TRBV7-9 to TRBJ2-2; the match to TRBD2 covers 10 bases. The receptor was isolated from a woman between 65 and 79 years old with acute or convalescent COVID-19. CDR3 sequence: CASSLLAGAGELFF. In nucleotides, the CDR3 is TGTGCCAGCAGCTTGCTAGCGGGAGCCGGGGAGCTGTTTTTT.